This T cell receptor beta chain was observed in a study of T cells after posttransplantation cyclophosphamide. Sampled 1 year posttransplant, controls received myeloablative marrow transplants, methotrexate and a calcineurin inhibitor. Regarding this clone: Its antigen remains unknown.

Repertoires were generated with immunoSEQ multiplex PCR, while TCRdb's copy carries only in-frame clones and drops some. The sample has about 15,000 clones, approximately 84% seen once. Broader study findings: Later post-transplant blood repertoires were often dominated by donor CD8+ memory clones.

The source of this sequence is a male patient in his late teens or twenties who received an allogeneic stem cell transplant from a related donor, was CMV-positive, and had no GVHD. The T cells may partly be graft donor cells. The specimen was PBMCs, collected less than 400 days after allogeneic stem cell transplant with calcineurin inhibitor and methotrexate.

The DNA of the CDR3 is TGTGCCAGCTCGACCGGGGGGACAGGGGGCTCTGGGGCCAACGTCCTGACTTTC. Its protein product is CASSTGGTGGSGANVLTF. The chain carries TRBV18 and TRBJ2-6; TRBD1 matches 11 bases. With 6 bases clipped from V and 0 bases from J, the junction kept 7 bases outside the gene matches. CDR1 KGHSH and CDR2 LQKENI come from the germline V gene. The CDR3 is 18 amino acids.